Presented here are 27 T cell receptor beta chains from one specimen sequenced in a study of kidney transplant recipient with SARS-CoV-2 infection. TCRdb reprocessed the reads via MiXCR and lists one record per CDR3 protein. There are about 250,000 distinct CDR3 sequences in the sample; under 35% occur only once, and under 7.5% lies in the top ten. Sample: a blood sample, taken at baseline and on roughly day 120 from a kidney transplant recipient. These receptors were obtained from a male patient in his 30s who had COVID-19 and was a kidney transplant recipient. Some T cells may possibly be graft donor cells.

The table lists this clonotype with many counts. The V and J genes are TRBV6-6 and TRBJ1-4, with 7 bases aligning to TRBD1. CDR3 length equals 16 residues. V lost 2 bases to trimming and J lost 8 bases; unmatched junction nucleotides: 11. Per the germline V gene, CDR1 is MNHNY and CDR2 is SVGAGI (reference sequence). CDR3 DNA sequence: TGTGCCAGCAGTTACGTCCCGGGACAGCTTCGGGAAAAACTGTTTTTT. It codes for CASSYVPGQLREKLFF.

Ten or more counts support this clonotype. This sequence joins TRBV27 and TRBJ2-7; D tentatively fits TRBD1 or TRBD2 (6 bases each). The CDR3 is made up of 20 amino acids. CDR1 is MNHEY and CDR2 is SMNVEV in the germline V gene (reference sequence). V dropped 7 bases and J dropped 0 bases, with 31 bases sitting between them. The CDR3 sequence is CASTPKGVGTALLSSYEQYF. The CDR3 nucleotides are TGTGCCAGCACCCCAAAGGGGGTAGGGACTGCCCTTCTTTCCTCCTACGAGCAGTACTTC.

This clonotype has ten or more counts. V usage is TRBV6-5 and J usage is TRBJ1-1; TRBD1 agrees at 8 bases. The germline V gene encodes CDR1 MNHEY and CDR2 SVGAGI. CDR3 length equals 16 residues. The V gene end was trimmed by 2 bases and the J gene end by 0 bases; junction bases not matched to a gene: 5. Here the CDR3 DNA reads TGTGCCAGCAGTTACCACAGGGGGGACATGAACACTGAAGCTTTCTTT. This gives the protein CASSYHRGDMNTEAFF.

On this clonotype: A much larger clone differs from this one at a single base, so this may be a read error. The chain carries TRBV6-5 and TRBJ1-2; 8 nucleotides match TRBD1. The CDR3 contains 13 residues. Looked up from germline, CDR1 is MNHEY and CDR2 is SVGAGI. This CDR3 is CTSSPQGASGYTF. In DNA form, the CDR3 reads TGTACCAGCAGTCCCCAGGGGGCGAGCGGCTACACCTTC.

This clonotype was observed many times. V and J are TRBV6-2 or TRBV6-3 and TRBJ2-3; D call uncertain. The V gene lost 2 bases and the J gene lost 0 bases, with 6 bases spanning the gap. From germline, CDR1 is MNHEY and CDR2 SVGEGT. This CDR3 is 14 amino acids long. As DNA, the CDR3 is TGTGCCAGCAGTTACGCGTCTAGCACAGATACGCAGTATTTT. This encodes CASSYASSTDTQYF.

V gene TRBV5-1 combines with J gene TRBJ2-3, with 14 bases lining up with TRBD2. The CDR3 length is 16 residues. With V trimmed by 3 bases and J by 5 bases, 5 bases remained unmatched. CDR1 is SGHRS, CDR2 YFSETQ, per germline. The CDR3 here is CASSSTSGGGGDTQYF. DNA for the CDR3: TGCGCCAGCAGCTCGACTAGCGGGGGGGGTGGAGATACGCAGTATTTT.

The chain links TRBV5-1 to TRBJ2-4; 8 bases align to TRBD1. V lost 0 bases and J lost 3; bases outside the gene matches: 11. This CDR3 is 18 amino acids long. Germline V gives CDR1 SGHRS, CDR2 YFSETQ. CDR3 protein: CASSLEFAGGSGKNIQYF. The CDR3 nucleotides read TGCGCCAGCAGCTTGGAATTCGCAGGGGGCTCAGGCAAAAACATTCAGTACTTC.

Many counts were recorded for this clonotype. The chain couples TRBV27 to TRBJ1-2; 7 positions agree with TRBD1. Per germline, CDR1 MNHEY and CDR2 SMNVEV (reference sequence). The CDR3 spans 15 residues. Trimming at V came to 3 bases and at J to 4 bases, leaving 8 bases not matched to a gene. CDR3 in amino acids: CASSLKPGGAYGYTF. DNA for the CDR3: TGTGCCAGCAGTTTGAAGCCAGGGGGGGCCTATGGCTACACCTTC.

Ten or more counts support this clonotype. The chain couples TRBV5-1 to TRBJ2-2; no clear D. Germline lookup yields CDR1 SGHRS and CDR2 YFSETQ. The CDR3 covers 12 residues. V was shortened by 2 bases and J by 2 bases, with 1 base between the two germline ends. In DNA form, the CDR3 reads TGCGCCAGCAGCTTCAACACCGGGGAGCTGTTTTTT. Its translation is CASSFNTGELFF.

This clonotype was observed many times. The CDR3 sequence is CASSKDGPYGKTYGYTF. The CDR3 DNA reads as TGTGCCAGCAGTAAAGATGGGCCTTACGGAAAGACCTATGGCTACACCTTC. The chain has TRBV6-9 and TRBJ1-2, with D hard to call. The V end lost 5 bases, the J end lost 4 bases, and 23 bases lay between the germline ends. The CDR3 sequence is 17 residues long. Germline V gene data show CDR1 as MNHGY and CDR2 as SVAAGI.

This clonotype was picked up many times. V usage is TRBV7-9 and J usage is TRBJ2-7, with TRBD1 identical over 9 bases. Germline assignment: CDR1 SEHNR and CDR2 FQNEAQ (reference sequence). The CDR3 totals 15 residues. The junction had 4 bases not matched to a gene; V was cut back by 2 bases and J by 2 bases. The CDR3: CASSLPGQGPYEQYF. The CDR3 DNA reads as TGTGCCAGCAGCTTACCGGGACAGGGTCCCTACGAGCAGTACTTC.

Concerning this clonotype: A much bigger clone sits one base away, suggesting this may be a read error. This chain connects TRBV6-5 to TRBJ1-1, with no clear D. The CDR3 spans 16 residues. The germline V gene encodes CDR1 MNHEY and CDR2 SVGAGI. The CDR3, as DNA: TGTGCCAGCAGTCGAATCCTGAAACGGATGAACTCTGAAGCTTTCTTT. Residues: CASSRILKRMNSEAFF.

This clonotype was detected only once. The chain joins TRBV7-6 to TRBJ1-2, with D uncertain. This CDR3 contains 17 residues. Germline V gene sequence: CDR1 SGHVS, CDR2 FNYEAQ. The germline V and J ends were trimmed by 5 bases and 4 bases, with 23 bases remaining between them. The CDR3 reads CASSINYESRKTYGYTF. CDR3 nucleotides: TGTGCCAGCAGCATTAATTATGAATCTCGAAAGACCTATGGCTACACCTTC.

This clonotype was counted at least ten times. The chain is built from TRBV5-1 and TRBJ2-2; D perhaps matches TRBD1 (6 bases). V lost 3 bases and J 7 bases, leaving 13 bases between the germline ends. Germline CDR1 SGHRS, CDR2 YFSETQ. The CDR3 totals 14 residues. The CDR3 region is CASSSPQGYGELFF. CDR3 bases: TGCGCCAGCAGCTCACCACAGGGATACGGGGAGCTGTTTTTT.

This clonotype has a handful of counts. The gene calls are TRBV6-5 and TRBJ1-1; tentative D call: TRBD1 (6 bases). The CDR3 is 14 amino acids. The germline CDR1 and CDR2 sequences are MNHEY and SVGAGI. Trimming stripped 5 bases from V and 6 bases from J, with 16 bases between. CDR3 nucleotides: TGTGCCAGCAGTGGACAGAATAACTACGCTGAAGCTTTCTTT. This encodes CASSGQNNYAEAFF.

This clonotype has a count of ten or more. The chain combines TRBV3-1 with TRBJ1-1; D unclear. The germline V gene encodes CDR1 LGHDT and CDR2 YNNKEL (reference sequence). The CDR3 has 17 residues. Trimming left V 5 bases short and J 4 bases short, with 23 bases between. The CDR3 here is CASSSPPPISIRTEAFF. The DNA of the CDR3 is TGTGCCAGCAGCTCACCCCCTCCCATTTCAATTCGCACTGAAGCTTTCTTT.

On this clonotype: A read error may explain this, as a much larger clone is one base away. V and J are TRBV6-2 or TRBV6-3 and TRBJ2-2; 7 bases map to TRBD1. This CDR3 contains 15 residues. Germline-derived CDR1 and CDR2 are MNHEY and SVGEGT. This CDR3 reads CAGRGWTVNTGELFF. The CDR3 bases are TGTGCCGGCAGGGGGTGGACAGTGAACACCGGGGAGCTGTTTTTT.

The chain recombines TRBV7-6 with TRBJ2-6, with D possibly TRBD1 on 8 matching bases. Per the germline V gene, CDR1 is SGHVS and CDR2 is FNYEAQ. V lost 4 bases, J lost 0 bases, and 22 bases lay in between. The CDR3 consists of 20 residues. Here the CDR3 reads CASSSPRGTGGSSGANVLTF. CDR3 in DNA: TGTGCCAGCAGCTCCCCTAGGGGGACAGGCGGGAGCTCTGGGGCCAACGTCCTGACTTTC.

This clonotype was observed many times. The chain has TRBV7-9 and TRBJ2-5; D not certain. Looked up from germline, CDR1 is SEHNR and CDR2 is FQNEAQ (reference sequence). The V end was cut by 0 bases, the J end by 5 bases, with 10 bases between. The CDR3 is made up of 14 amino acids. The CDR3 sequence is CASSLATSEETQYF. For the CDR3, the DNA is TGTGCCAGCAGCTTAGCGACTTCGGAGGAGACCCAGTACTTC.

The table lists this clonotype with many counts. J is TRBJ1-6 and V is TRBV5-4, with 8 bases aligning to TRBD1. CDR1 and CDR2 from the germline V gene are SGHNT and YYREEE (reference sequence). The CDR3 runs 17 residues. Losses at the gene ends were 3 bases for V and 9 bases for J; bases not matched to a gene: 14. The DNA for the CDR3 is TGTGCCAGCAGCTCCGACAGGGGTAGAATTATAGGTTCACCCCTCCACTTT. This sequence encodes CASSSDRGRIIGSPLHF.

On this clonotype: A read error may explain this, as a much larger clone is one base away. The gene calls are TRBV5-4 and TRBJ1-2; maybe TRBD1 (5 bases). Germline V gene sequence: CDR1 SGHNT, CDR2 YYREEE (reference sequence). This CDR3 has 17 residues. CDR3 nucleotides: TGTGCCAGCAGCTTGAGGCTAAGGACACAACTTTTCTATGGCTGCACCTTC. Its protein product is CASSLRLRTQLFYGCTF.

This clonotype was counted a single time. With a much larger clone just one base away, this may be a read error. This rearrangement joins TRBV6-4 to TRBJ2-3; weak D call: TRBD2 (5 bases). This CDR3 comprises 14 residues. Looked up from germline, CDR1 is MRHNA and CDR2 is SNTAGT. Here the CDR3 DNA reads TGTGCCCGCAGTGACGGCGGGAGCACAGATACGCAGTATTTT. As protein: CARSDGGSTDTQYF.

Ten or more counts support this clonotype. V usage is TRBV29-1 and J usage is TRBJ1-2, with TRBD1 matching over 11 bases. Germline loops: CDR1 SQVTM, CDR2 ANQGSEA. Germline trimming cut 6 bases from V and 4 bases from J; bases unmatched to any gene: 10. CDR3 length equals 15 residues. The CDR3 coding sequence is TGCAGCGTCCACAAACCGGGACAGGGGGGCTATGGCTACACCTTC. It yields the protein CSVHKPGQGGYGYTF.

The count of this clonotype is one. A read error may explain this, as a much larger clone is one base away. The DNA for the CDR3 is TGCGCCAGCACCCGGGAGGGACTAACGGGAGGTCCTCCTTACGAGCAGTACTTC. It encodes CASTREGLTGGPPYEQYF. The chain links TRBV5-1 to TRBJ2-1, with 8 bases that match TRBD2. Near its end, the DNA agrees better with TRBJ2-7, so the J call may be wrong. Germline V gene sequence: CDR1 SGHRS, CDR2 YFSETQ. This CDR3 comprises 18 residues.

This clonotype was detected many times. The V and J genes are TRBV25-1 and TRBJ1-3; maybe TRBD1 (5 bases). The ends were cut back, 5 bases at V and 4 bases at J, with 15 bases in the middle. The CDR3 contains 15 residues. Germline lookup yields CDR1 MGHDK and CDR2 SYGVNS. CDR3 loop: CASSWGPSGGNTIYF. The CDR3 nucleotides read TGTGCCAGCAGTTGGGGACCTTCAGGGGGAAACACCATATATTTT.

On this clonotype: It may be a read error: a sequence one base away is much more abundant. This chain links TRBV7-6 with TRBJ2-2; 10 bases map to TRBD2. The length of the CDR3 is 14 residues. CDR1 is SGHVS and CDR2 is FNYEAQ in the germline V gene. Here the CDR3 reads CTSSGGANTGELFF. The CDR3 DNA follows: TGTACCAGCAGCGGGGGGGCGAACACCGGGGAGCTGTTTTTT.

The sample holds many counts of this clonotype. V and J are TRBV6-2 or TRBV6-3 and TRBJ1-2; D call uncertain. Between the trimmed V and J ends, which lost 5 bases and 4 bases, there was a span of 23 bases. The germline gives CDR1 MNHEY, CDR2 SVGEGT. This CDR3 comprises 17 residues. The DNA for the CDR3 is TGTGCCAGCAGTCGCCAATACTGCATCGGAAAGACCTATGGCTACACCTTC. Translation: CASSRQYCIGKTYGYTF.